This entry lists 21 T cell receptor beta chains sequenced from one sample in a study of early T cells in non-severe SARS-CoV-2 infection. TCRdb re-analysed the 5' RACE reads in MiXCR, keeping a single row per CDR3 protein. The top ten clones hold about 4% of a sample with under 140,000 distinct CDR3 sequences, around 13% of them seen once. The material was whole blood, obtained at baseline. The receptors stem from an adult who was a healthcare worker with PCR-confirmed SARS-CoV-2 infection or an uninfected control (not recorded which).

J is TRBJ2-1 and V is TRBV12-3 or TRBV12-4; a weak D match, TRBD2 (5 bases). The CDR3 sequence is 15 residues long. The V and J ends lost 2 bases and 8 bases respectively, with 16 bases between them. The CDR3 DNA reads as TGTGCCAGCAGTTTACCCATCCTAGCTGTCGATGAGCAGTTCTTC. As protein: CASSLPILAVDEQFF.

The genes are TRBV7-3 and TRBJ1-5; no clear D gene. CDR1 is SGHTA, CDR2 FQGTGA, per germline. Between the trimmed V and J ends, which lost 4 bases and 6 bases, there was a span of 13 bases. CDR3 length: 14 residues. CDR3 residues: CASSSHTCCQPQHF. The CDR3 region has the DNA TGTGCCAGCAGCTCCCACACTTGCTGTCAGCCCCAGCATTTT.

A few counts support this clonotype. This chain connects TRBV4-2 to TRBJ1-2; tentatively, D is TRBD1 (6 bases). CDR1 is LGHNA, CDR2 YNFKEQ, per germline. Deletions cut 4 bases from V and 1 base from J, with 19 bases between. The CDR3 is made up of 17 amino acids. CDR3 sequence reads: CASSRPLDSSINYGYTF. In DNA form, the CDR3 reads TGTGCCAGCAGCCGCCCCCTGGACAGTTCCATTAACTATGGCTACACCTTC.

The gene calls are TRBV7-8 and TRBJ2-7; TRBD2 agrees at 8 bases. The germline V gene has CDR1 SGHVS and CDR2 FQNEAQ. There are 14 residues in the CDR3. Losses at the gene ends were 3 bases for V and 0 bases for J; bases not matched to a gene: 1. The DNA of the CDR3 is TGTGCCAGCAGCTTGCGGGGGGCCTCCTACGAGCAGTACTTC. This encodes CASSLRGASYEQYF.

The chain joins TRBV5-1 to TRBJ1-2; no clear D gene. The CDR3 spans 15 residues. Germline CDR1 and CDR2: SGHRS and YFSETQ. The germline V and J ends were trimmed by 4 bases and 7 bases, with 20 bases remaining between them. CDR3 sequence: CASSTRGASAGGYTF. Here the CDR3 DNA reads TGCGCCAGCAGCACGCGCGGTGCGTCGGCTGGTGGCTACACCTTC.

This clonotype was found a few times. The DNA for the CDR3 is TGTGCCAGCAGTCCTTCGGGACTAGCGGGGGAGGAGCTGTTTTTT. Translation: CASSPSGLAGEELFF. V usage is TRBV27 and J usage is TRBJ2-2, with 14 bases fitting TRBD2. This CDR3 has 15 residues. The germline V gene has CDR1 MNHEY and CDR2 SMNVEV (reference sequence). V was pared by 5 bases and J by 10 bases, with 6 bases of the junction left unmatched.

This clonotype appeared a few times. For the CDR3, the DNA is TGTGCCAGCAGCTCCCGCTCGGCTGAAGCTTTCTTT. It translates to CASSSRSAEAFF. The chain uses TRBV7-9 and TRBJ1-1; no firm D call. The CDR3 is 12 amino acids. V lost 4 bases and J lost 6, with 9 bases in between. Germline lookup yields CDR1 SEHNR and CDR2 FQNEAQ (reference sequence).

The gene calls are TRBV10-3 and TRBJ2-7; the D gene is possibly TRBD1 (6 bases). Trimming pared 6 bases from V and 5 bases from J, leaving 17 bases between. The CDR3 is made up of 14 amino acids. Germline assignment: CDR1 ENHRY and CDR2 SYGVKD. The CDR3 nucleotides are TGTGCCATCAGCGGGATAAGGGGGTGGAACGAGCAGTACTTC. Amino acids: CAISGIRGWNEQYF.

This clonotype was recorded many times. The chain couples TRBV30 to TRBJ1-2; 8 nucleotides match TRBD1. The length of the CDR3 is 15 residues. With V trimmed by 1 base and J by 4 bases, 8 bases remained unmatched. Germline CDR1 and CDR2: GTSNPN and SVGIG (reference sequence). The CDR3, as DNA: TGTGCCTGGAGTGCCCCGGGACAGGTTATCTATGGCTACACCTTC. Translating gives CAWSAPGQVIYGYTF.

This clonotype has ten or more counts. This chain links TRBV7-3 with TRBJ2-1; 8 positions match TRBD1. The CDR3 has 16 residues. Unmatched junction bases numbered 8, after V lost 2 bases and J lost 5 bases. Germline lookup yields CDR1 SGHTA and CDR2 FQGTGA. The chain's CDR3 is CASSLLGGQVDNEQFF. The DNA for the CDR3 is TGTGCCAGCAGCTTACTAGGGGGACAGGTCGACAATGAGCAGTTCTTC.

This clonotype showed up just a few times. The chain couples TRBV11-2 to TRBJ1-1; a weak D match, TRBD1 (5 bases). The V gene's germline CDR1 is SGHAT and CDR2 FQNNGV. This CDR3 spans 13 amino acids. Trimming stripped 3 bases from V and 8 bases from J, with 13 bases between. As DNA, the CDR3 is TGTGCCAGCAGCTTCCACGGTGGGGCAGAAGCTTTCTTT. Residues: CASSFHGGAEAFF.

The chain links TRBV14 to TRBJ2-2; TRBD1 matches 9 bases. This CDR3 contains 16 residues. CDR1 and CDR2 from the germline V gene are SGHDN and FVKESK. Trimming at V came to 4 bases and at J to 5 bases, leaving 8 bases not matched to a gene. The CDR3 bases are TGTGCCAGCAGCCCAGCCGGGACAGGGATTACCGGGGAGCTGTTTTTT. Encoded protein: CASSPAGTGITGELFF.

The chain's CDR3 is CASSQLTSHEAFF. The CDR3 DNA sequence: TGTGCCAGCAGCCAACTTACCAGCCACGAAGCTTTCTTT. The chain joins TRBV3-1 to TRBJ1-1; D gene uncertain. V lost 2 bases and J 8 bases, leaving 12 bases between the germline ends. The germline V gene encodes CDR1 LGHDT and CDR2 YNNKEL (reference sequence). The CDR3 sequence is 13 residues long.

This clonotype was picked up a small number of times. This chain joins TRBV2 and TRBJ2-1; D might be TRBD2 (5 bases). This CDR3 has 13 residues. V lost 6 bases, J lost 7 bases, and 13 bases lay in between. Germline V CDR1 and CDR2: SNHLY, FYNNEI. DNA of the CDR3: TGTGCCAGCAGCCCCGGGGTTTCGAATGAGCAGTTCTTC. Its protein is CASSPGVSNEQFF.

This clonotype appeared a few times. This chain uses TRBV6-5 with TRBJ2-3; TRBD2 agrees at 7 bases. Trimming cost V 7 bases and J 1 base; bases outside gene matches: 11. CDR1 is MNHEY and CDR2 is SVGAGI in the germline V gene. The CDR3 covers 16 residues. The CDR3 loop is CASTRRGAGGTDTQYF. The DNA of the CDR3 is TGTGCCAGCACCCGACGAGGGGCGGGGGGCACAGATACGCAGTATTTT.

This chain uses TRBV5-1 with TRBJ2-7, with 7 bases aligning to TRBD1. The V gene's germline CDR1 is SGHRS and CDR2 YFSETQ. CDR3 length: 17 amino acids. The trim removed 3 bases at V and 2 bases at J, leaving 14 bases unmatched. CDR3 bases: TGCGCCAGCAGCTCTATGCTACCGGGACAGATTCCCTACGAGCAGTACTTC. Protein sequence: CASSSMLPGQIPYEQYF.

This clonotype was seen a handful of times. The chain carries TRBV30 and TRBJ1-2; D is unclear. The V end was cut by 1 base, the J end by 3 bases, with 6 bases between. CDR3 length equals 12 residues. CDR1 and CDR2 from the germline V gene are GTSNPN and SVGIG (reference sequence). CDR3 protein: CAWSGADYGYTF. The CDR3 nucleotides are TGTGCCTGGAGTGGGGCAGACTATGGCTACACCTTC.

The chain is built from TRBV5-1 and TRBJ2-1; D may match TRBD1 or TRBD2 (5 bases each). Germline CDR1 and CDR2: SGHRS and YFSETQ. V lost 0 bases and J lost 6, with 7 bases in between. This CDR3 spans 13 amino acids. The CDR3 region has the DNA TGCGCCAGCAGCTTGGGAGGGGCCAATGAGCAGTTCTTC. It yields the protein CASSLGGANEQFF.

The genes are TRBV11-2 and TRBJ1-5, with D hard to call. Germline V gene lookup returns CDR1 SGHAT and CDR2 FQNNGV. CDR3 length: 15 residues. Trimming shortened V by 6 bases and J by 0 bases, and 12 bases separated the two germline ends. Written as DNA, the CDR3 is TGTGCCAGCAGTCCAGGAGGCGATAGCAATCAGCCCCAGCATTTT. The encoded protein is CASSPGGDSNQPQHF.

This rearrangement joins TRBV28 to TRBJ1-1, with a possible D match to TRBD1 (5 bases). The CDR3 is 15 residues long. The V gene lost 6 bases and the J gene lost 1 base, with 15 bases spanning the gap. Germline V gives CDR1 MDHEN, CDR2 SYDVKM. The CDR3 coding sequence is TGTGCCAGCAGGGCGGGGGGACGGTCGAACACTGAAGCTTTCTTT. Its translation is CASRAGGRSNTEAFF.

This clonotype was observed at least ten times. V and J are TRBV4-1 and TRBJ1-4; no clear D gene. V lost 0 bases and J lost 0, with 17 bases in between. CDR1 is MGHRA and CDR2 is YSYEKL in the germline V gene. The CDR3 length is 19 residues. The DNA for the CDR3 is TGCGCCAGCAGCCAAGACCCCCCCGTGGGGTTCGCAACTAATGAAAAACTGTTTTTT. Translated, it gives CASSQDPPVGFATNEKLFF.